Included here is one T cell receptor beta chain sequence, with context. The data were produced by immunoSEQ multiplex PCR, yet TCRdb's version contains in-frame clones alone and is incomplete. There are 90,000 to 130,000 clones in the sample; about 85% occur only once, and 4% to 5% lies in the top ten. This entry belongs to a study of blood T cell repertoires in COVID-19. J lost 0 bases, V lost 5 bases, and 14 bases had no gene match. Germline lookup yields CDR1 LNHDA and CDR2 SQIVND (reference sequence). The CDR3 is 21 residues long. The clonotype comes from a human donor in a cohort sampled during active COVID-19. The chain couples TRBV19 to TRBJ2-1; the match to TRBD2 covers 15 bases. Sequences were obtained from peripheral blood. The CDR3 sequence is CASSRRPGTSGGNSSYNEQFF. The CDR3 nucleotides read TGTGCCAGTAGTCGCAGACCTGGGACTAGCGGGGGGAACAGCTCCTACAATGAGCAGTTCTTC.